Listed below are T cell receptor beta chains from one sample, sequenced in a study of T cells in Graves' hyperthyroidism and ophthalmopathy. Each CDR3 protein gets one entry after TCRdb re-called the multiplex PCR reads with MiXCR. In the table there are a few hundred thousand distinct CDR3 sequences, more than 45% of which are singletons. The sequencing sample was made of peripheral blood or thyroid tissue (not recorded which). The receptors derive from a woman between 18 and 29 years old with Graves' hyperthyroidism. Both conserved end residues are part of each CDR3. A D gene is named only where the DNA matches it firmly. The size entry is marked missing in some rows and otherwise reads once, few, many or a size class.

CDR3 DNA: TGTGCCAGCAGCTTGGCGCCCCGAGATACGCAGTATTTT; CDR3 protein: CASSLAPRDTQYF; V gene: TRBV9; J gene: TRBJ2-3; clone size: -; D gene: -
CDR3 DNA: TGTGCCCTTAGCGGGGCGAACACCATATATTTT; CDR3 protein: CALSGANTIYF; V gene: TRBV12-3/TRBV12-4; J gene: TRBJ1-3; clone size: -; D gene: -
CDR3 DNA: TGTGCCAGCAGTCGCGGGGACAATGAGCAGTTCTTC; CDR3 protein: CASSRGDNEQFF; V gene: TRBV12-3/TRBV12-4; J gene: TRBJ2-1; clone size: -; D gene: -
CDR3 DNA: TGTGCCAGCTCACCACAACAGCCCAATCAGCCCCAGCATTTT; CDR3 protein: CASSPQQPNQPQHF; V gene: TRBV18; J gene: TRBJ1-5; clone size: few; D gene: -
CDR3 DNA: TGCAGCTCAAAGAAGGCAAACCTGAACACTGAAGCTTTCTTT; CDR3 protein: CSSKKANLNTEAFF; V gene: TRBV29-1; J gene: TRBJ1-1; clone size: many; D gene: -
CDR3 DNA: TGTGCCACCAGTGCCAAGGCCCTTCTCGAGGCTTTCTTT; CDR3 protein: CATSAKALLEAFF; V gene: TRBV24-1; J gene: TRBJ1-1; clone size: many; D gene: -
CDR3 DNA: TGCAGTGCTAGGACAGGGGGTTCGAACACTGAAGCTTTCTTT; CDR3 protein: CSARTGGSNTEAFF; V gene: TRBV20-1; J gene: TRBJ1-1; clone size: many; D gene: TRBD1
CDR3 DNA: TGTGCCAGCAGCTCAAGCGGGAGGGAGCAGTACTTC; CDR3 protein: CASSSSGREQYF; V gene: TRBV7-2; J gene: TRBJ2-7; clone size: -; D gene: TRBD2
CDR3 DNA: TGCGCCAGCAGTGAGTTCTCGGACGGAGAAGAGACCCAGTACTTC; CDR3 protein: CASSEFSDGEETQYF; V gene: TRBV10-1; J gene: TRBJ2-5; clone size: few; D gene: -
CDR3 DNA: TGTGCCAGCAGTTTGGGGGGTAACAATCAGCCCCAGCATTTT; CDR3 protein: CASSLGGNNQPQHF; V gene: TRBV28; J gene: TRBJ1-5; clone size: many; D gene: -
CDR3 DNA: TGCGCCAGCAGTGAAAGGACAGAACCCTCTGGGGCCAACGTCCTGACTTTC; CDR3 protein: CASSERTEPSGANVLTF; V gene: TRBV10-1; J gene: TRBJ2-6; clone size: -; D gene: -
CDR3 DNA: TGTGCCAGCAGCGAACAGTGGAACTCCTATAATTCACCCCTCCACTTT; CDR3 protein: CASSEQWNSYNSPLHF; V gene: TRBV9; J gene: TRBJ1-6; clone size: many; D gene: -
CDR3 DNA: TGTGCCAGTAGTATTTTGCGGGGGGCTGGAGATGAAGCTTTCTTT; CDR3 protein: CASSILRGAGDEAFF; V gene: TRBV19; J gene: TRBJ1-1; clone size: many; D gene: -
CDR3 DNA: TGCAGTGCTTGGCGGGCTCAAGAGACCCAGTACTTC; CDR3 protein: CSAWRAQETQYF; V gene: TRBV20-1; J gene: TRBJ2-5; clone size: many; D gene: -
CDR3 DNA: TGTGCCAGCAGCCGGACTAGCTCTGGTGAGCAGTTCTTC; CDR3 protein: CASSRTSSGEQFF; V gene: TRBV7-8; J gene: TRBJ2-1; clone size: few; D gene: TRBD2
CDR3 DNA: TGTGCCAGCTCACCAGGGACTAGCGGGAGGGTCTCCTACGAGCAGTACTTC; CDR3 protein: CASSPGTSGRVSYEQYF; V gene: TRBV7-2; J gene: TRBJ2-7; clone size: few; D gene: TRBD2
CDR3 DNA: TGTGCCATCAGTGACTCGAGGACTAGCGGGACGATAAGCACAGATACGCAGTATTTT; CDR3 protein: CAISDSRTSGTISTDTQYF; V gene: TRBV24-1; J gene: TRBJ2-3; clone size: -; D gene: TRBD2
CDR3 DNA: TGTGCCAGCTGGGGAGTCGGCACAGATACGCAGTATTTT; CDR3 protein: CASWGVGTDTQYF; V gene: TRBV2; J gene: TRBJ2-3; clone size: few; D gene: -
CDR3 DNA: TGTGCCAGCAGCACTACCACTAGCGTAAGGGAGCTGTTTTTT; CDR3 protein: CASSTTTSVRELFF; V gene: TRBV5-4; J gene: TRBJ2-2; clone size: many; D gene: TRBD2